This T cell receptor beta chain derives from a study of human T cells and chemical hapten exposure. TCRdb independently ran MiXCR on the RACE reads; one entry per CDR3 protein. The sample contains some 400,000 distinct CDR3 sequences, approximately 5.1% of which appear only once. Time point specified: pre-sensitization, week 0. Treatment in this sample: therapeutic diphenylcyclopropenone sensitization with weekly scalp DPC. Germline CDR1 is SGHTA and CDR2 is FQGTGA. Losses at the gene ends were 2 bases for V and 2 bases for J; bases not matched to a gene: 5. This CDR3 contains 15 residues. The material sequenced was whole blood, taken in connection with sensitization to the hapten diphenylcyclopropenone (DPC). The chain has TRBV7-3 and TRBJ2-5, with TRBD2 identical over 7 bases. This TCR was recovered from a woman aged 45 to 65 with alopecia areata. Some clones in this sample may be carry-over from other donors' samples. The DNA for the CDR3 is TGTGCCAGCAGCTTAGCGGGAGCATATCAAGAGACCCAGTACTTC. As protein: CASSLAGAYQETQYF.